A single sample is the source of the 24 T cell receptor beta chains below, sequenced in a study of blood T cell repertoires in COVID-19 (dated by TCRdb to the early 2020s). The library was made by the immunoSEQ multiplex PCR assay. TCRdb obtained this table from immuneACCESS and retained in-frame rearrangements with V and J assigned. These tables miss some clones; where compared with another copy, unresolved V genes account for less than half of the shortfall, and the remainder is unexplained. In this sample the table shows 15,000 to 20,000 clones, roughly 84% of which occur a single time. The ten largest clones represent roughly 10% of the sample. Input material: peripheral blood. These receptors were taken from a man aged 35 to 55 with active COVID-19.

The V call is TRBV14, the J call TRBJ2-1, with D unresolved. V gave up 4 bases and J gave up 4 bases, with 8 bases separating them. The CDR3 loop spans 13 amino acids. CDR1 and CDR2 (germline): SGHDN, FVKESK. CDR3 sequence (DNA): TGTGCCAGCAGCCTCCTACTTTACAATGAGCAGTTCTTC. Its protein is CASSLLLYNEQFF.

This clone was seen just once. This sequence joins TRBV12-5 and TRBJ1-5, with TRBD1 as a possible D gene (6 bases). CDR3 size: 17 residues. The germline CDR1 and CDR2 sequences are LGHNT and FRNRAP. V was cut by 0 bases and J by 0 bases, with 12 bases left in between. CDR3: CASGLVLTRGSNQPQHF. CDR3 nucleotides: TGTGCTAGTGGTTTGGTATTGACCAGGGGTAGCAATCAGCCCCAGCATTTT.

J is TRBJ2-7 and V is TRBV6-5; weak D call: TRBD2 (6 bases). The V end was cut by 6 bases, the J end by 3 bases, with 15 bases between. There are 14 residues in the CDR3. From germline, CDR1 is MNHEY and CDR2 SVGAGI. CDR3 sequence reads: CASSYSGPIYEQYF. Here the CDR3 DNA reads TGTGCCAGCAGCTATAGCGGACCGATCTACGAGCAGTACTTC.

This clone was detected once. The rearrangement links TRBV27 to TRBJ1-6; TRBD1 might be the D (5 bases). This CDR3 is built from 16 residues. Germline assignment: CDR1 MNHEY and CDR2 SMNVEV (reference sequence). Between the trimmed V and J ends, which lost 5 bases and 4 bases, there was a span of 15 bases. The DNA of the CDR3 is TGTGCCAGCAGTCAATTGGACATACAGTATAATTCACCCCTCCACTTT. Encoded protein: CASSQLDIQYNSPLHF.

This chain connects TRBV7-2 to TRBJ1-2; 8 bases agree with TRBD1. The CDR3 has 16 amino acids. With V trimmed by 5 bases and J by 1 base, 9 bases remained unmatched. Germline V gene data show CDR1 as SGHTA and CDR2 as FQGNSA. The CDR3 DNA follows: TGTGCCAGCAGCCCCCTTGGGGACAGGAGTAACTATGGCTACACCTTC. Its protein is CASSPLGDRSNYGYTF.

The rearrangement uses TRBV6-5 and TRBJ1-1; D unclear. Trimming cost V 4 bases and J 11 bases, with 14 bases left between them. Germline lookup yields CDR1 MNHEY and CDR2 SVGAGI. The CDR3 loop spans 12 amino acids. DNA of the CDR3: TGTGCCAGCAGTTCCCGACTTGATAACGCTTTCTTT. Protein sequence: CASSSRLDNAFF.

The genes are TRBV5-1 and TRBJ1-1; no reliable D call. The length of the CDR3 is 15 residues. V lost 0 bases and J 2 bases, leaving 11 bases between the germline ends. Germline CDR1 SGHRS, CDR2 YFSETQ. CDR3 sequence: CASSLDRGRNTEAFF. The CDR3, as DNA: TGCGCCAGCAGCTTGGATCGAGGGCGAAACACTGAAGCTTTCTTT.

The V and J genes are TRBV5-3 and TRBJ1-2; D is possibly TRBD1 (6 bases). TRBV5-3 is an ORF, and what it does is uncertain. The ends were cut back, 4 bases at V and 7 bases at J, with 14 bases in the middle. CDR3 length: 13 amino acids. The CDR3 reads CARSVNSRGGYTF. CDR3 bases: TGTGCCAGAAGCGTCAACTCCAGGGGTGGCTACACCTTC.

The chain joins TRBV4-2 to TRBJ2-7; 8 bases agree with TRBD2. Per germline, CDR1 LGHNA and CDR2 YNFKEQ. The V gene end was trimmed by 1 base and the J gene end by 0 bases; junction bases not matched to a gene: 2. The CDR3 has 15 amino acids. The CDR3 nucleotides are TGTGCCAGCAGCCAAGCGGGAGGGAGCTCCTACGAGCAGTACTTC. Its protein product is CASSQAGGSSYEQYF.

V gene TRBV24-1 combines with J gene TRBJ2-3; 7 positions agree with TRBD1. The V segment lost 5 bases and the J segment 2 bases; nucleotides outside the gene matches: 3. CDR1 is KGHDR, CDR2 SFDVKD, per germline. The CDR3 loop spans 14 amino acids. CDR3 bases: TGTGCCACCAGTGGTGGGACAGACACAGATACGCAGTATTTT. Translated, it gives CATSGGTDTDTQYF.

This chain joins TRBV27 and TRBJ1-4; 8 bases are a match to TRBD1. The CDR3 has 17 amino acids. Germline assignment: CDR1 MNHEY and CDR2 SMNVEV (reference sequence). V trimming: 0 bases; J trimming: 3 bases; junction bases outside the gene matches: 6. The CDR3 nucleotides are TGTGCCAGCAGTTTATCCCCGGGACAGGAGGCTAATGAAAAACTGTTTTTT. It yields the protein CASSLSPGQEANEKLFF. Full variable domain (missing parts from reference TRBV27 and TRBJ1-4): EAQVTQNPRYLITVTGKKLTVTCSQNMNHEYMSWYRQDPGLGLRQIYYSMNVEVTDKGDVPEGYKVSRKEKRNFPLILESPSPNQTSLYFCASSLSPGQEANEKLFFGSGTQLSVL.

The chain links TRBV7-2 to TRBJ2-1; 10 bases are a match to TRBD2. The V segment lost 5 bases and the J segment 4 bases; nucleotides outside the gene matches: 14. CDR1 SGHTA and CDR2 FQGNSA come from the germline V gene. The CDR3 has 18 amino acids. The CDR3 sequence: CASSRQALPGLAYNEQFF. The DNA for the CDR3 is TGTGCCAGCAGCAGGCAGGCCCTGCCGGGACTAGCGTACAATGAGCAGTTCTTC.

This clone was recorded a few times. The chain's CDR3 is CASSMGGSTDTQYF. CDR3 in DNA: TGTGCCAGCAGCATGGGGGGTAGCACAGATACGCAGTATTTT. The chain links TRBV7-9 to TRBJ2-3, with D possibly TRBD2 on 6 matching bases. This CDR3 is 14 amino acids long. Germline V lookup: CDR1 SEHNR, CDR2 FQNEAQ (reference sequence). V was clipped by 5 bases and J by 0 bases, with 9 bases between them.

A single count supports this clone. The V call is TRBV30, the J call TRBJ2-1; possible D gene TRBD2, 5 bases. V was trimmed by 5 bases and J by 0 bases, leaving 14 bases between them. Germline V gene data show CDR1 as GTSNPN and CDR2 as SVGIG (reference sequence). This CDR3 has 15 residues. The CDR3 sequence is CAWSRARGSYNEQFF. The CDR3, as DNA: TGTGCCTGGTCGAGAGCCCGGGGCTCCTACAATGAGCAGTTCTTC.

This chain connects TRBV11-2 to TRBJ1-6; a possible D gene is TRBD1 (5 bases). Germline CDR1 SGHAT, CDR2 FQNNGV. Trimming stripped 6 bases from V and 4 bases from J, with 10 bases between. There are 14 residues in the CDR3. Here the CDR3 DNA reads TGTGCCAGCAGACCGAGACAGTATAATTCACCCCTCCACTTT. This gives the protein CASRPRQYNSPLHF.

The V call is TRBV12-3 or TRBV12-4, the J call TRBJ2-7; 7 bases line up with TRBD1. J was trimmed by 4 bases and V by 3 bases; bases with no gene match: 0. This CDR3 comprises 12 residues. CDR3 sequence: CASSLGQYEQYF. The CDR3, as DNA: TGTGCCAGCAGTTTGGGACAGTACGAGCAGTACTTC.

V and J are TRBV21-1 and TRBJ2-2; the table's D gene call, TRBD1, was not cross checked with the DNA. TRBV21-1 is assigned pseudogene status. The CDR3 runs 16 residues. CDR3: CASSNGQERLTGELFF. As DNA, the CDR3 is TGTGCCAGCAGCAACGGACAGGAACGACTGACCGGGGAGCTGTTTTTT.

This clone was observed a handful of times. The CDR3 spells CASSLGPDSTDTQYF. The CDR3 DNA follows: TGTGCCAGCAGCTTAGGCCCAGATAGCACAGATACGCAGTATTTT. The chain employs TRBV7-2 and TRBJ2-3, with D hard to call. Germline CDR1 SGHTA, CDR2 FQGNSA. This CDR3 spans 15 amino acids. V lost 1 base to trimming and J lost 0 bases, with 8 bases between them.

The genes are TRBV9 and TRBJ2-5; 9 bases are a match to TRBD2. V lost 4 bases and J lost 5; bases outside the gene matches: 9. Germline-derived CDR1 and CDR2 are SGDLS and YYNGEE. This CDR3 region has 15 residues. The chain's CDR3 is CASSKLSGSWETQYF. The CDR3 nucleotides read TGTGCCAGCAGCAAACTTAGCGGGAGTTGGGAGACCCAGTACTTC. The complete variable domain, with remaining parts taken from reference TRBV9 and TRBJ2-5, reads DSGVTQTPKHLITATGQRVTLRCSPRSGDLSVYWYQQSLDQGLQFLIQYYNGEERAKGNILERFSAQQFPDLHSELNLSSLELGDSALYFCASSKLSGSWETQYFGPGTRLLVL.

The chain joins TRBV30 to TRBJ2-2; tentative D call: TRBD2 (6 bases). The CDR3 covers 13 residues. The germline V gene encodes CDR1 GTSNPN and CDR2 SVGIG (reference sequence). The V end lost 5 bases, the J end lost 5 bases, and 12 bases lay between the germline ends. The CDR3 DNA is TGTGCCTGGGACAGACTAGGGACCGGGGAGCTGTTTTTT. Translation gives CAWDRLGTGELFF.

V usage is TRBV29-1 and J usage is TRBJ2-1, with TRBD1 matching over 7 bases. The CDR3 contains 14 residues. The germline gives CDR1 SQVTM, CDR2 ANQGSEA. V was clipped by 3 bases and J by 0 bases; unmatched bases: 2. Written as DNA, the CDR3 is TGCAGCGTTGAGAGGGACAGCTCCTACAATGAGCAGTTCTTC. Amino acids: CSVERDSSYNEQFF.

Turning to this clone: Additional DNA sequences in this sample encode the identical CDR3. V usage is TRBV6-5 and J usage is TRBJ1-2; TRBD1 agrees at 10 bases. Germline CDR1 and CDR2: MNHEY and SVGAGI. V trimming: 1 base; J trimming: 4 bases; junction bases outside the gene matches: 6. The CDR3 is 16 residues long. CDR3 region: CASSYLRTGGSYGYTF. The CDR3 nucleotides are TGTGCCAGCAGTTACTTACGGACAGGGGGAAGCTATGGCTACACCTTC.

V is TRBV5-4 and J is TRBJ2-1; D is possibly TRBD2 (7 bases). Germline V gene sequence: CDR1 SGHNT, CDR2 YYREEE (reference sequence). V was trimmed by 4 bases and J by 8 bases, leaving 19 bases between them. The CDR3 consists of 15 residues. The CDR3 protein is CASSQLGGGPHEQFF. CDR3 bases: TGTGCCAGCAGCCAGCTAGGGGGAGGGCCGCATGAGCAGTTCTTC.

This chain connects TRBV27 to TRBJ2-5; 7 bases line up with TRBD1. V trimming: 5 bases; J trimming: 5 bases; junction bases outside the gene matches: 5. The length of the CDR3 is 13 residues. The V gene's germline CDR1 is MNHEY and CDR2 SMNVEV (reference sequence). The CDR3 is CASSTGVGETQYF. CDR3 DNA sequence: TGTGCCAGCAGTACAGGGGTTGGGGAGACCCAGTACTTC.